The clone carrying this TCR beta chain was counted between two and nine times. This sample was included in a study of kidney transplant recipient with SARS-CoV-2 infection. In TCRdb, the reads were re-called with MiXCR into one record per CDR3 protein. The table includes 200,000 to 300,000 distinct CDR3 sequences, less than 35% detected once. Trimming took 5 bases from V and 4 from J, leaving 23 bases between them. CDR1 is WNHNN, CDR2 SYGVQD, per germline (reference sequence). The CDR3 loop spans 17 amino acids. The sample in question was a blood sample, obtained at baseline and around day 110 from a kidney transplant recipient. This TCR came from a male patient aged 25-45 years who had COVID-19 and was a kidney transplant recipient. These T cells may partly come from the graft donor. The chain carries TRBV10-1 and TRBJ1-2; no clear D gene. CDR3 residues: CASSIKTRSRKTYGYTF. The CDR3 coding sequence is TGCGCCAGCAGTATAAAGACAAGATCGCGAAAGACCTATGGCTACACCTTC.